A single sample is the source of the 20 T cell receptor beta chains below, sequenced in a study of blood T cells in healthy people across ages. A second PCR of about 6 to 12 cycles used a sample-barcoded 5' primer and a J-beta primer mix. In TCRdb, the 5' RACE reads were re-called with MiXCR into one record per CDR3 protein. Counted here are about 670,000 distinct CDR3 sequences, over 40% occurring once; the ten biggest clones make up 25% to 30%. Sequenced material: blood. Receptor source: an elderly man in good health.

The rearrangement joins TRBV4-2 to TRBJ2-5, with TRBD2 matching over 7 bases. Germline V gives CDR1 LGHNA, CDR2 YNFKEQ. V was clipped by 1 base and J by 11 bases; unmatched bases: 13. This CDR3 is 15 amino acids long. The CDR3, as DNA: TGTGCCAGCAGCCAAGTCGGGGGGTCCCTCAATGAGCAGTACTTC. It is translated as CASSQVGGSLNEQYF.

This clonotype was picked up many times. The V gene is TRBV4-3, the J gene TRBJ1-2, with 7 bases identical to TRBD1. The germline CDR1 and CDR2 sequences are LGHNA and YSLEER. After removal of 3 bases from V and 1 base from J, the junction contained 5 bases not matched to a gene. CDR3 length: 15 residues. Here the CDR3 DNA reads TGCGCCAGCAGCCAGATGACAGGGAATAACTATGGCTACACCTTC. Residues: CASSQMTGNNYGYTF.

The chain has TRBV6-1 and TRBJ1-5, with a tentative D call TRBD1 (5 bases). Germline CDR1 reads MNHNS; CDR2 reads SASEGT. Trimming took 1 base from V and 3 from J, leaving 13 bases between them. This CDR3 is 16 amino acids long. The CDR3 is CASSEVGQGNNQPQHF. DNA of the CDR3: TGTGCCAGCAGTGAAGTAGGGCAGGGTAACAATCAGCCCCAGCATTTT.

This clonotype came up a few times. The gene calls are TRBV27 and TRBJ2-6; 8 bases align to TRBD1. Trimming took 2 bases from V and 3 from J; bases not matched to a gene: 6. The CDR3 extends over 17 amino acids. Per the germline V gene, CDR1 is MNHEY and CDR2 is SMNVEV (reference sequence). CDR3 nucleotides: TGTGCCAGCAGTTTAAGGCAGGGGGCTGGTGGGGCCAACGTCCTGACTTTC. This gives the protein CASSLRQGAGGANVLTF. Using reference TRBV27 and TRBJ2-6 for the parts outside the CDR3, the full variable domain is EAQVTQNPRYLITVTGKKLTVTCSQNMNHEYMSWYRQDPGLGLRQIYYSMNVEVTDKGDVPEGYKVSRKEKRNFPLILESPSPNQTSLYFCASSLRQGAGGANVLTFGAGSRLTVL.

This rearrangement joins TRBV6-1 to TRBJ2-7; D is unclear. The CDR3 spans 15 residues. Germline CDR1 reads MNHNS; CDR2 reads SASEGT. V was cut by 7 bases and J by 0 bases, with 16 bases left in between. CDR3 residues: CASKFEVQSSYEQYF. The DNA for the CDR3 is TGTGCCAGCAAATTCGAGGTCCAGAGCTCCTACGAGCAGTACTTC.

Only one count was recorded for this clonotype. Germline is not matched at one junction end, which may reflect a read error. The chain joins TRBV28 to TRBJ2-3, with 8 bases that match TRBD2. Germline lookup yields CDR1 MDHEN and CDR2 SYDVKM. This CDR3 comprises 19 residues. In DNA form, the CDR3 reads TGTGCCAGCAGCGCGATCGGGCGTAGGCTAGCGGGCGTCACAGATACGCGGTATTTT. Protein: CASSAIGRRLAGVTDTRYF.

The chain joins TRBV25-1 to TRBJ2-1; D ambiguous. The CDR3 covers 12 residues. CDR1 and CDR2 from the germline V gene are MGHDK and SYGVNS. With 8 bases removed from V and 10 bases from J, the gap between germline ends came to 15 bases. The CDR3 DNA reads TGTGCCAGCGGTAAATCCCAATACGAGCAGTTCTTC. Protein sequence: CASGKSQYEQFF.

A remark on this clonotype: One base away lies a much larger clone, so this may be a sequencing read error. V and J are TRBV29-1 and TRBJ2-1, with TRBD2 matching over 10 bases. CDR1 is SQVTM, CDR2 ANQGSEA, per germline. With V trimmed by 7 bases and J by 0 bases, 3 bases remained unmatched. The CDR3 is 14 residues long. DNA for the CDR3: TGCAGCGACTCTAGCGGGAGCTCCTACAATGAGCAGTTCTTC. It encodes CSDSSGSSYNEQFF.

This clonotype was observed a few times. The V call is TRBV27, the J call TRBJ2-1, with D maybe TRBD1 (6 bases). CDR3 size: 17 residues. V lost 7 bases to trimming and J lost 0 bases, with 19 bases between them. Germline-derived CDR1 and CDR2 are MNHEY and SMNVEV (reference sequence). For the CDR3, the DNA is TGTGCCAGCACTCCATCCGGGACAAGACTCTCCTACAATGAGCAGTTCTTC. Amino acids: CASTPSGTRLSYNEQFF.

V and J are TRBV2 and TRBJ2-1; a weak D match, TRBD1 (6 bases). The length of the CDR3 is 15 residues. CDR1 and CDR2 from the germline V gene are SNHLY and FYNNEI. Trimming left V 2 bases short and J 5 bases short, with 13 bases between. CDR3 in amino acids: CASSEKGVSDNEQFF. The CDR3 bases are TGTGCCAGCAGTGAAAAGGGGGTTTCCGACAATGAGCAGTTCTTC.

This clonotype has more than one count but fewer than ten. V usage is TRBV4-2 and J usage is TRBJ2-1; D unresolved. This CDR3 has 16 residues. Germline lookup yields CDR1 LGHNA and CDR2 YNFKEQ. V was pared by 2 bases and J by 5 bases, with 16 bases between. CDR3 DNA: TGTGCCAGCAGCCAATCACCGAGACCGAGTAACAATGAGCAGTTCTTC. This codes for CASSQSPRPSNNEQFF.

CDR3 nucleotide sequence: TGTGCCAGCAGCTCTCCCAACAACGCCCACGAGCAGTACTTC. Protein: CASSSPNNAHEQYF. The chain links TRBV9 to TRBJ2-5; no clear D. The last part of the DNA fits TRBJ2-7 better; the J call may be wrong. The CDR3 runs to 14 residues. Germline loops: CDR1 SGDLS, CDR2 YYNGEE.

The table lists this clonotype with many counts. This rearrangement joins TRBV20-1 to TRBJ2-3, with 10 bases identical to TRBD1. CDR1 and CDR2 from the germline V gene are DFQATT and SNEGSKA (reference sequence). V lost 6 bases, J lost 0 bases, and 9 bases stayed unmatched. This CDR3 contains 16 residues. The CDR3 nucleotides are TGCAGTGCGCGCACCGGGACAGGGGTTAGCACAGATACGCAGTATTTT. It translates to CSARTGTGVSTDTQYF.

The table lists this clonotype with a few counts. V usage is TRBV4-3 and J usage is TRBJ1-4, with 7 bases identical to TRBD1. CDR1 is LGHNA and CDR2 is YSLEER in the germline V gene. J gave up 0 bases and V 6 bases, and 10 bases lay outside the gene matches. CDR3 length: 17 amino acids. The CDR3 reads CASSTGQSAATNEKLFF. Here the CDR3 DNA reads TGCGCCAGCAGTACGGGACAGTCGGCTGCAACTAATGAAAAACTGTTTTTT.

V gene TRBV3-1 combines with J gene TRBJ1-5; TRBD1 matches 9 bases. This CDR3 spans 16 amino acids. The ends lost 4 bases at V and 4 bases at J; junction bases unmatched: 8. Germline lookup yields CDR1 LGHDT and CDR2 YNNKEL (reference sequence). The CDR3 sequence is CASSPGQGKGNQPQHF. The CDR3 coding sequence is TGTGCCAGCAGCCCGGGACAGGGAAAGGGGAATCAGCCCCAGCATTTT.

This clonotype has at least ten counts. J is TRBJ2-3 and V is TRBV7-2, with 7 bases fitting TRBD2. CDR3 length: 13 amino acids. Germline CDR1 is SGHTA and CDR2 is FQGNSA. With 5 bases clipped from V and 6 bases from J, the junction kept 5 bases outside the gene matches. The CDR3 bases are TGTGCCAGCAGCCGGACTAGGTTGGATACGCAGTATTTT. Amino acids: CASSRTRLDTQYF.

The sample holds a few counts of this clonotype. The gene calls are TRBV28 and TRBJ1-6; D not certain. V was pared by 5 bases and J by 1 base, with 15 bases between. This CDR3 spans 17 amino acids. CDR1 is MDHEN and CDR2 is SYDVKM in the germline V gene. Here the CDR3 DNA reads TGTGCCAGCAGTCCTCAATTCGGAGGGTCCTATAATTCACCCCTCCACTTT. Translated, it gives CASSPQFGGSYNSPLHF.

The chain employs TRBV13 and TRBJ2-1; weak D call: TRBD2 (6 bases). Germline values: CDR1 PRHDT, CDR2 FYEKMQ (reference sequence). V was clipped by 5 bases and J by 4 bases, with 15 bases between them. This CDR3 contains 15 residues. CDR3: CASSPPGLQYNEQFF. The CDR3 bases are TGTGCCAGCAGCCCCCCGGGACTTCAGTACAATGAGCAGTTCTTC.

V usage is TRBV14 and J usage is TRBJ1-2; unclear D gene. Germline CDR1 SGHDN, CDR2 FVKESK. This CDR3 region has 15 residues. Deletions cut 1 base from V and 2 bases from J, with 11 bases between. CDR3 coding DNA: TGTGCCAGCAGCCAAGGATCCGTTTTAAACTATGGCTACACCTTC. Its protein product is CASSQGSVLNYGYTF.

The V and J genes are TRBV27 and TRBJ2-7; D is possibly TRBD2 (5 bases). With 3 bases removed from V and 7 bases from J, the gap between germline ends came to 19 bases. The CDR3 sequence is 15 residues long. The germline gives CDR1 MNHEY, CDR2 SMNVEV (reference sequence). Here the CDR3 DNA reads TGTGCCAGCAGTTTTATGGGCGGAGGACCTACGGAGCAGTACTTC. Translated, it gives CASSFMGGGPTEQYF.